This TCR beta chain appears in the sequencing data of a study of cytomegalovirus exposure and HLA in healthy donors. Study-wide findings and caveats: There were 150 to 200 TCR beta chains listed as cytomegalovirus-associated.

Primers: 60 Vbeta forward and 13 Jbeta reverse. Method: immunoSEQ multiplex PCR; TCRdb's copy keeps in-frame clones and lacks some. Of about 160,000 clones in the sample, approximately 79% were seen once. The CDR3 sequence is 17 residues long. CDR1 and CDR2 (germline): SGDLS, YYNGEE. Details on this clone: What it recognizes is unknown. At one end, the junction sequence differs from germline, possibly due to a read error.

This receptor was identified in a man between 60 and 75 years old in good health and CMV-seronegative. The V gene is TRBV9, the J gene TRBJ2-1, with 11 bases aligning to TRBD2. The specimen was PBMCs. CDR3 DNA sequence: TGTGCCAGCAGCGAGGGGGGAACTAGCGGGGGCTCCAATCAGCAGTTCTTC. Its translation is CASSEGGTSGGSNQQFF.